The 20 T cell receptor beta chains in this list originate from one sample, sequenced in a study of blood T cells in healthy people across ages. The second PCR ran about 6 to 12 cycles with a sample-barcoded 5' primer and J-beta primers. TCRdb called the 5' RACE reads again in MiXCR, with one record for every CDR3 protein. The table shows about 1.8 million distinct CDR3 sequences, with about 50% occurring only once. Source material: blood. The source is a middle-aged woman in good health.

Worth noting for this clonotype: A junction boundary mismatches the germline segment, possibly from a read error. This chain joins TRBV5-6 and TRBJ2-1, with D hard to call. The CDR3 is 11 residues long. Per the germline V gene, CDR1 is SGHDT and CDR2 is YYEEEE. Here the CDR3 DNA reads TGTGCCAGCAGCGAAAACAATGGGCAGTTCTTC. Translated: CASSENNGQFF.

This clonotype was recorded once. The chain combines TRBV2 with TRBJ1-2; D possibly corresponds to TRBD1 (5 bases). The germline V and J ends were trimmed by 6 bases and 2 bases, with 13 bases remaining between them. Germline V gene lookup returns CDR1 SNHLY and CDR2 FYNNEI. The length of the CDR3 is 14 residues. The DNA of the CDR3 is TGTGCCAGCAGGGGACGACGTTTGAACTATGGCTACACCTTC. Protein sequence: CASRGRRLNYGYTF.

Only a few counts were recorded for this clonotype. V is TRBV6-2 or TRBV6-3 and J is TRBJ2-7; 10 bases align to TRBD2. The CDR3 extends over 14 amino acids. J was trimmed by 2 bases and V by 4 bases; bases with no gene match: 2. Germline CDR1 MNHEY, CDR2 SVGEGT. The CDR3 reads CASSWTSGPYEQYF. The DNA for the CDR3 is TGTGCCAGCAGTTGGACTAGCGGACCCTACGAGCAGTACTTC.

This clonotype has at least ten counts. The chain recombines TRBV29-1 with TRBJ2-7; TRBD2 aligns across 7 bases. Unmatched junction bases numbered 10, after V lost 6 bases and J lost 2 bases. CDR3 size: 14 residues. Germline V gene lookup returns CDR1 SQVTM and CDR2 ANQGSEA. The CDR3 loop is CSVQGRGTTYEQYF. In nucleotides, the CDR3 is TGCAGCGTCCAAGGGCGGGGGACGACCTACGAGCAGTACTTC.

The V gene is TRBV13, the J gene TRBJ2-5; 8 bases fit TRBD2. Per germline, CDR1 PRHDT and CDR2 FYEKMQ (reference sequence). The CDR3 contains 15 residues. Trimming removed 2 bases from V and 3 bases from J; junction bases left unmatched: 5. The DNA for the CDR3 is TGTGCCAGCAGCTTAAAGCGGGGGCCAAAAGAGACCCAGTACTTC. Its translation is CASSLKRGPKETQYF.

V is TRBV5-1 and J is TRBJ2-5; unclear D gene. CDR1 is SGHRS and CDR2 is YFSETQ in the germline V gene. Trimming stripped 4 bases from V and 1 base from J, with 8 bases between. There are 13 residues in the CDR3. The CDR3 loop reads CASSREPQETQYF. In DNA form, the CDR3 reads TGCGCCAGCAGCCGCGAACCCCAAGAGACCCAGTACTTC.

This chain uses TRBV28 with TRBJ2-5, with 7 bases identical to TRBD2. The J call may be wrong; the DNA end is better matched by TRBJ2-7. CDR1 is MDHEN, CDR2 SYDVKM, per germline. The CDR3 covers 15 residues. The CDR3, as DNA: TGTGCCAGCAGTTCCAGGGACGGTTGGGAGGGCGAGCAGTACTTC. Translated: CASSSRDGWEGEQYF.

In its sample, this clonotype was seen many times. This sequence joins TRBV12-3 or TRBV12-4 and TRBJ2-4; no clear D gene. The CDR3 runs 14 residues. V gave up 1 base and J gave up 1 base, with 5 bases separating them. The CDR3 bases are TGTGCCAGCAGTTTAGTTGGGGCCAAAAACATTCAGTACTTC. It yields the protein CASSLVGAKNIQYF.

This clonotype was counted only a few times. V usage is TRBV20-1 and J usage is TRBJ2-5, with TRBD2 matching 10 bases. J gave up 5 bases and V 3 bases, and 3 bases lay outside the gene matches. The CDR3 consists of 13 residues. CDR1 and CDR2 (germline): DFQATT, SNEGSKA (reference sequence). In nucleotides, the CDR3 is TGCAGTGCTAGTACAGCGGGGGGGGAGACCCAGTACTTC. This translates into CSASTAGGETQYF.

In this sample, this clonotype turned up a few times. The rearrangement joins TRBV7-9 to TRBJ2-5; no definite D call. This CDR3 has 14 residues. Germline V lookup: CDR1 SEHNR, CDR2 FQNEAQ (reference sequence). Trimming cost V 5 bases and J 0 bases, with 10 bases left between them. CDR3 nucleotides: TGTGCCAGCAGCCCTCAACAGTACCAAGAGACCCAGTACTTC. Translated, it gives CASSPQQYQETQYF.

This clonotype was counted many times. V is TRBV29-1 and J is TRBJ2-3; D not resolved. The ends were cut back, 2 bases at V and 3 bases at J, with 9 bases in the middle. Germline V gene lookup returns CDR1 SQVTM and CDR2 ANQGSEA. The CDR3 is 13 amino acids. Written as DNA, the CDR3 is TGCAGCGTTGAAATAGCATGGACAGATACGCAGTATTTT. Amino acid sequence: CSVEIAWTDTQYF.

This sequence joins TRBV5-1 and TRBJ2-5; 9 nucleotides line up with TRBD2. V trimming: 4 bases; J trimming: 5 bases; junction bases outside the gene matches: 12. The CDR3 totals 16 residues. From germline, CDR1 is SGHRS and CDR2 YFSETQ. The CDR3 region has the DNA TGCGCCAGCAGCAAATCCGCTAGCGGGGATACGGAGACCCAGTACTTC. Protein sequence: CASSKSASGDTETQYF. The full variable domain, rest sourced from reference TRBV5-1 and TRBJ2-5, is KAGVTQTPRYLIKTRGQQVTLSCSPISGHRSVSWYQQTPGQGLQFLFEYFSETQRNKGNFPGRFSGRQFSNSRSEMNVSTLELGDSALYLCASSKSASGDTETQYFGPGTRLLVL.

The J gene is TRBJ1-1, the V gene TRBV6-6; D call uncertain. The CDR3 covers 12 residues. CDR1 is MNHNY, CDR2 SVGAGI, per germline (reference sequence). V was clipped by 5 bases and J by 5 bases, with 9 bases between them. CDR3 region: CASSPGRTEAFF. The CDR3 DNA is TGTGCCAGCAGTCCGGGTAGGACTGAAGCTTTCTTT.

This clonotype was detected only a few times. The rearrangement uses TRBV7-3 and TRBJ2-3, with D possibly being TRBD1 (6 bases). Trimming left V 3 bases short and J 4 bases short, with 11 bases between. Germline loops: CDR1 SGHTA, CDR2 FQGTGA. This CDR3 has 14 residues. DNA for the CDR3: TGTGCCAGCAGCTTGGCAGGGGAATCAGATACGCAGTATTTT. It is translated as CASSLAGESDTQYF.

This clonotype was observed a few times. This chain connects TRBV25-1 to TRBJ1-2; 7 bases map to TRBD1. Per germline, CDR1 MGHDK and CDR2 SYGVNS. The trim removed 1 base at V and 1 base at J, leaving 6 bases unmatched. This CDR3 is built from 16 residues. CDR3 sequence (DNA): TGTGCCAGCAGTGAATCCGGACAGGACTATAACTATGGCTACACCTTC. Residues: CASSESGQDYNYGYTF.

The rearrangement joins TRBV27 to TRBJ1-3; the D is unclear. This CDR3 contains 15 residues. V was pared by 1 base and J by 4 bases, with 11 bases between. Germline V CDR1 and CDR2: MNHEY, SMNVEV (reference sequence). The CDR3 DNA reads TGTGCCAGCAGTTTATATGCCGGGTCAGGAAACACCATATATTTT. Translated, it gives CASSLYAGSGNTIYF.

This rearrangement joins TRBV20-1 to TRBJ1-5, with 8 bases aligning to TRBD1. CDR1 is DFQATT, CDR2 SNEGSKA, per germline (reference sequence). This CDR3 comprises 14 residues. After removal of 2 bases from V and 6 bases from J, the junction contained 6 bases not matched to a gene. In DNA form, the CDR3 reads TGCAGTGCTAGACGTGACAGGGGACGTCAGCCCCAGCATTTT. This translates into CSARRDRGRQPQHF.

This clonotype occurred a few times. V gene TRBV2 combines with J gene TRBJ2-7; TRBD2 agrees at 9 bases. The CDR3 is made up of 14 amino acids. The V and J ends lost 4 bases and 1 base, in that order; junction bases with no gene match: 2. From germline, CDR1 is SNHLY and CDR2 FYNNEI. The CDR3 sequence is CASSVTSGSYEQYF. Here the CDR3 DNA reads TGTGCCAGCAGTGTGACTAGCGGATCCTACGAGCAGTACTTC. Full variable domain (missing parts from reference TRBV2 and TRBJ2-7): EPEVTQTPSHQVTQMGQEVILRCVPISNHLYFYWYRQILGQKVEFLVSFYNNEISEKSEIFDDQFSVERPDGSNFTLKIRSTKLEDSAMYFCASSVTSGSYEQYFGPGTRLTVT.

This clonotype turned up a few times. V usage is TRBV7-3 and J usage is TRBJ2-1; D remains unclear. V lost 3 bases and J 8 bases, leaving 14 bases between the germline ends. Germline CDR1 is SGHTA and CDR2 is FQGTGA. The CDR3 runs 14 residues. The CDR3 loop is CASSLRPFGDEQFF. As DNA, the CDR3 is TGTGCCAGCAGCTTGCGCCCCTTCGGAGATGAGCAGTTCTTC.

The genes are TRBV25-1 and TRBJ2-1; 8 bases align to TRBD1. This CDR3 contains 14 residues. Per the germline V gene, CDR1 is MGHDK and CDR2 is SYGVNS. Unmatched junction bases numbered 4, after V lost 2 bases and J lost 7 bases. CDR3 DNA sequence: TGTGCCAGCAGTGAACGGACAGGGTTGAATGAGCAGTTCTTC. The encoded protein is CASSERTGLNEQFF.